This is a list of T cell receptor beta chains from one sample in a study of control samples from healthy donors and cancer patients. Sequencing was performed with immunoSEQ multiplex PCR; in TCRdb, only in-frame clones are kept and a portion is missing. The sample has roughly 100,000 clones, around 87% seen once. Specimen: blood. These receptors were obtained from a woman between 50 and 59 years old in good health. CDR3s include the opening cysteine and the closing phenylalanine or tryptophan. A D gene is named only where the DNA matches it firmly. Part of the rows lack a size; the others show once, few, many or a class for expanded clones.

>TRBJ1-2|NA|TRBV20-1|NA|11
TGCAGTGGTCAGGGAATCTGTGGCTACACCTTC
CSGQGICGYTF
>TRBJ2-2|NA|TRBV7-9|NA|12
TGTGCCAGAGGACAAAACACCGGGGAGCTGTTTTTT
CARGQNTGELFF
>TRBJ1-3|NA|TRBV4-3|TRBD1|15
TGCGCCAGCAGCCTTGGGACAGCCTCGACCAACACCATATATTTT
CASSLGTASTNTIYF
>TRBJ2-7|few|TRBV14|NA|14
TGTGCCAGCAGCCAAGTCCTGTCCTTCTACGAGCAGTACTTC
CASSQVLSFYEQYF
>TRBJ1-5|NA|TRBV19|NA|18
TGTGCCAGTAGTATAGGATCTCAGGAGCAATATAGCAATCAGCCCCAGCATTTT
CASSIGSQEQYSNQPQHF
>TRBJ1-1|NA|TRBV4-1|NA|15
TGCGCCAGCAGCCAGCCACAGGGCATGAACACTGAAGCTTTCTTT
CASSQPQGMNTEAFF
>TRBJ1-1|NA|TRBV7-8|TRBD1|13
TGTGCCAGCAGCCGCGACAGGGCCACTGAAGCTTTCTTT
CASSRDRATEAFF
>TRBJ1-6|NA|TRBV9|NA|15
TGTGCCAGCAGCGTGGGACCCGGAGGGGATTCACCCCTCCACTTT
CASSVGPGGDSPLHF
>TRBJ2-3|NA|TRBV2|NA|15
TGTGCCAGCAGTGAAGATGGTAAGAGCACAGATACGCAGTATTTT
CASSEDGKSTDTQYF
>TRBJ1-4|NA|TRBV4-2|NA|19
TGTGCCAGCAGCCAAGCGCGGGGGGCGAGGACCGCAACTAATGAAAAACTGTTTTTT
CASSQARGARTATNEKLFF
>TRBJ1-2|NA|TRBV6-5|TRBD1|14
TGTGCCAGCAGAGCCGGGACAGGGGTATATGGCTACACCTTC
CASRAGTGVYGYTF